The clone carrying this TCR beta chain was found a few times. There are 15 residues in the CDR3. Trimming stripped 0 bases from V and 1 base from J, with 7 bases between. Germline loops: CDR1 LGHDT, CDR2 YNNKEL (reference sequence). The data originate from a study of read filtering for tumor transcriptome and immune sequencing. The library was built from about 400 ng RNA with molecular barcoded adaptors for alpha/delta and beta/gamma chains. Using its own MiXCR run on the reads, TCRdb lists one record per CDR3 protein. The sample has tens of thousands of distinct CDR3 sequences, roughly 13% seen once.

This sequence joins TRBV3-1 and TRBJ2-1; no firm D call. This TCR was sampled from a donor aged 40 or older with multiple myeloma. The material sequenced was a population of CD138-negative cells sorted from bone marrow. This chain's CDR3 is CASSQELVSYNEQFF. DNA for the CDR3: TGTGCCAGCAGCCAAGAGTTGGTTTCCTACAATGAGCAGTTCTTC.